What follows are 18 T cell receptor beta chains derived from one specimen sequenced in a study of graft-versus-host responses after intestinal transplantation. Using immunoSEQ multiplex PCR, the repertoire was profiled, and TCRdb retains in-frame clones only, with some absent. The data show about 6,400 clones, with about 20% seen just once and more than 5% held by the top ten. The sequences come from alloreactive CD4+ T cells from a mixed lymphocyte reaction culture, collected before transplantation. Subset specified: CFSE-low proliferating T cells sorted from roughly six-day pre-transplant mixed lymphocyte reaction (GvH or HvG direction). Source of these receptors: a human patient who was an organ donor for intestinal transplantation.

This clone has only a few counts. The chain is built from TRBV6-6 and TRBJ2-5; 8 bases are a match to TRBD2. CDR3 length equals 15 residues. Germline V gives CDR1 MNHNY, CDR2 SVGAGI (reference sequence). Losses at the gene ends were 1 base for V and 3 bases for J; bases not matched to a gene: 4. The CDR3 DNA reads as TGTGCCAGCAGTTACTGGGCGGGGGGAAAAGAGACCCAGTACTTC. It codes for CASSYWAGGKETQYF.

This clone was recorded a few times. The V gene is TRBV5-1, the J gene TRBJ2-3; possible D gene TRBD1, 6 bases. The CDR3 contains 15 residues. The V end was cut by 0 bases, the J end by 5 bases, with 13 bases between. The V gene's germline CDR1 is SGHRS and CDR2 YFSETQ. The CDR3 region is CASSLEDRVIDTQYF. The CDR3 nucleotides are TGCGCCAGCAGCTTGGAGGACAGAGTTATAGATACGCAGTATTTT.

The chain joins TRBV18 to TRBJ2-5; no clear D. This CDR3 has 12 residues. CDR1 is KGHSH and CDR2 is LQKENI in the germline V gene. The ends were cut back, 1 base at V and 3 bases at J, with 3 bases in the middle. DNA of the CDR3: TGTGCCAGCTCACCACAGGAAGAGACCCAGTACTTC. Translating gives CASSPQEETQYF.

The table lists this clone with a few counts. The chain carries TRBV11-2 and TRBJ2-1, with unresolved D. The CDR3 is 15 amino acids. The germline gives CDR1 SGHAT, CDR2 FQNNGV. The germline V and J ends were trimmed by 5 bases and 0 bases, with 11 bases remaining between them. CDR3 bases: TGTGCCAGCAGCCCCATCCGGGTCTCCTACAATGAGCAGTTCTTC. Translation gives CASSPIRVSYNEQFF.

The chain couples TRBV6-6 to TRBJ2-5; D not resolved. V was clipped by 8 bases and J by 4 bases, with 14 bases between them. This CDR3 has 13 residues. Germline V CDR1 and CDR2: MNHNY, SVGAGI (reference sequence). CDR3 protein: CASGTIVIETQYF. DNA for the CDR3: TGTGCCAGCGGTACCATAGTCATAGAGACCCAGTACTTC.

This clone showed up just a few times. This chain uses TRBV4-2 with TRBJ2-7, with D maybe TRBD1 (6 bases). CDR3 length equals 14 residues. The germline V gene encodes CDR1 LGHNA and CDR2 YNFKEQ. V lost 5 bases to trimming and J lost 2 bases, with 13 bases between them. The CDR3, as DNA: TGTGCCAGCAGCTTTGGGTCAGGGGCCTACGAGCAGTACTTC. Amino acid sequence: CASSFGSGAYEQYF.

This clone has only a few counts. CDR3 DNA: TGTGCCAGCAGCCCAGGGGCCTCCTACGAGCAGTACTTC. This translates into CASSPGASYEQYF. V and J are TRBV7-9 and TRBJ2-7; possibly TRBD1 for D (6 bases). The germline gives CDR1 SEHNR, CDR2 FQNEAQ (reference sequence). The CDR3 covers 13 residues. The ends were cut back, 5 bases at V and 0 bases at J, with 8 bases in the middle.

This clone qualifies as medium-sized (0.01 to 0.1%). Written as DNA, the CDR3 is TGTGCCAGTAGTATAGGGTCCGGCGGAGAAGCTTTCTTT. This codes for CASSIGSGGEAFF. The chain joins TRBV19 to TRBJ1-1; no clear D. The germline V gene encodes CDR1 LNHDA and CDR2 SQIVND (reference sequence). The CDR3 runs to 13 residues. The V gene lost 1 base and the J gene lost 8 bases, with 11 bases spanning the gap.

This clone was counted a few times. The chain combines TRBV6-5 with TRBJ2-7; D is possibly TRBD2 (6 bases). Germline-derived CDR1 and CDR2 are MNHEY and SVGAGI. V dropped 2 bases and J dropped 12 bases, with 14 bases sitting between them. The CDR3 spans 12 residues. This chain's CDR3 is CASSYPGRGWYF. The CDR3, as DNA: TGTGCCAGCAGTTACCCTGGCCGGGGGTGGTACTTC.

By sample share, this clone is medium-sized. The V call is TRBV7-9, the J call TRBJ2-3, with D possibly TRBD1 on 6 matching bases. CDR1 is SEHNR and CDR2 is FQNEAQ in the germline V gene (reference sequence). V gave up 8 bases and J gave up 13 bases, with 25 bases separating them. The CDR3 has 14 residues. This CDR3 reads CASGPGAGTPFEYF. As DNA, the CDR3 is TGTGCCAGCGGACCAGGGGCCGGGACCCCTTTTGAGTATTTT.

Here the CDR3 DNA reads TGCAGCGTTGACTTAATACTAGCATACAAAAGTCGGGCCAACGTCCTGACTTTC. Translated: CSVDLILAYKSRANVLTF. This rearrangement joins TRBV29-1 to TRBJ2-6; a weak D match, TRBD2 (6 bases). Trimming shortened V by 3 bases and J by 5 bases, and 23 bases separated the two germline ends. This CDR3 spans 18 amino acids. The germline gives CDR1 SQVTM, CDR2 ANQGSEA.

By sample share, this clone is medium-sized. V is TRBV7-2 and J is TRBJ1-1, with D possibly being TRBD1 (5 bases). CDR3 length equals 15 residues. CDR1 is SGHTA, CDR2 FQGNSA, per germline. Trimming took off 3 bases at V and 0 bases at J, with 11 bases between the two ends. CDR3 loop: CASSFETGLNTEAFF. The CDR3 DNA follows: TGTGCCAGCAGCTTCGAAACAGGCTTGAACACTGAAGCTTTCTTT.

By sample share, this clone is large (0.1 to 1%). This rearrangement joins TRBV5-6 to TRBJ1-3; 10 bases are a match to TRBD1. Trimming removed 4 bases from V and 2 bases from J; junction bases left unmatched: 12. The CDR3 spans 18 residues. CDR1 and CDR2 (germline): SGHDT, YYEEEE. CDR3: CASSGLGDRGIPGNTIYF. CDR3 coding DNA: TGTGCCAGCAGCGGCCTGGGGGACAGGGGTATTCCTGGAAACACCATATATTTT.

In its sample, this clone is medium-sized. V is TRBV7-2 and J is TRBJ2-5; TRBD1 might be the D (5 bases). Germline values: CDR1 SGHTA, CDR2 FQGNSA. Trimming left V 8 bases short and J 2 bases short, with 18 bases between. The CDR3 is made up of 15 amino acids. CDR3 sequence reads: CASGFVGAEQETQYF. For the CDR3, the DNA is TGTGCCAGCGGTTTTGTAGGGGCAGAGCAAGAGACCCAGTACTTC.

The rearrangement links TRBV4-2 to TRBJ1-3; D is unclear. CDR3 length equals 16 residues. V was cut by 4 bases and J by 2 bases, with 15 bases left in between. Germline CDR1 is LGHNA and CDR2 is YNFKEQ. CDR3 sequence reads: CASSLNHPITGNTIYF. The CDR3 DNA is TGTGCCAGCAGCCTCAACCACCCGATAACTGGAAACACCATATATTTT.

As for this clone: With a far larger clone one base away, a read error is the likely cause. The chain recombines TRBV4-2 with TRBJ2-7, with TRBD2 matching over 8 bases. The CDR3 has 17 amino acids. Per the germline V gene, CDR1 is LGHNA and CDR2 is YNFKEQ. The CDR3 sequence is CTSSPRTGGARSYEQYF. DNA of the CDR3: TGTACCAGCAGCCCGCGCACCGGGGGGGCCAGATCCTACGAGCAGTACTTC.

The genes are TRBV18 and TRBJ2-7, with D perhaps TRBD1 (6 bases). This CDR3 is built from 14 residues. CDR1 and CDR2 from the germline V gene are KGHSH and LQKENI. The ends were cut back, 10 bases at V and 0 bases at J, with 16 bases in the middle. CDR3 nucleotides: TGTGCCACCACAGGGAGCCCCTTCTCCTACGAGCAGTACTTC. Its translation: CATTGSPFSYEQYF.

This clone showed up just a few times. The chain is built from TRBV5-4 and TRBJ1-2; unclear D gene. This CDR3 is built from 15 residues. Between the trimmed V and J ends, which lost 4 bases and 0 bases, there was a span of 13 bases. Germline CDR1 SGHNT, CDR2 YYREEE (reference sequence). The CDR3 protein is CASSPPGGANYGYTF. For the CDR3, the DNA is TGTGCCAGCAGCCCACCCGGAGGAGCTAACTATGGCTACACCTTC.